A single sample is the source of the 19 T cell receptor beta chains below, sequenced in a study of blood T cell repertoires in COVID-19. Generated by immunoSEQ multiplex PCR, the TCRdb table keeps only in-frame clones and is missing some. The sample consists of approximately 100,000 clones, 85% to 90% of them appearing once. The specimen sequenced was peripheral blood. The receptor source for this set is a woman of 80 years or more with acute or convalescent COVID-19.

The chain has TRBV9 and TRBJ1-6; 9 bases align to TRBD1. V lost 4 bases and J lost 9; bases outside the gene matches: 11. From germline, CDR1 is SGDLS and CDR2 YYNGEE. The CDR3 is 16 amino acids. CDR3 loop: CASSNRDREFGSPLHF. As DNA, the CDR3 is TGTGCCAGCAGCAACCGGGACAGGGAATTCGGTTCACCCCTCCACTTT.

The CDR3 DNA follows: TGTGCCAGCAGTTACGCGAGTCCATCCGGGGAGCTGTTTTTT. Amino acid sequence: CASSYASPSGELFF. V usage is TRBV6-5 and J usage is TRBJ2-2; D ambiguous. This CDR3 region has 14 residues. Trimming removed 2 bases from V and 6 bases from J, with 10 bases in between. Germline lookup yields CDR1 MNHEY and CDR2 SVGAGI.

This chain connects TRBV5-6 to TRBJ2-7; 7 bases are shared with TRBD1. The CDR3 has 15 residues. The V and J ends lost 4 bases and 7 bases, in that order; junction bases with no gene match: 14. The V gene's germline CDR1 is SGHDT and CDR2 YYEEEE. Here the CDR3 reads CASSEDRRYGVEQYF. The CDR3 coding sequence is TGTGCCAGCAGCGAGGACAGGAGGTACGGTGTAGAGCAGTACTTC.

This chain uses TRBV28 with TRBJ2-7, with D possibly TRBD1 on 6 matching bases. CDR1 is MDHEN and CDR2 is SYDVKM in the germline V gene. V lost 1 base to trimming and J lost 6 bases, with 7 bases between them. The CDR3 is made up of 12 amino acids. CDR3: CASSLLQGEQYF. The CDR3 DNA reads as TGTGCCAGCAGTTTATTACAGGGCGAGCAGTACTTC.

CDR3 sequence: CAISELAGGYNEQFF. The CDR3 nucleotides read TGTGCCATCAGCGAACTGGCGGGGGGGTACAATGAGCAGTTCTTC. J is TRBJ2-1 and V is TRBV10-3; 9 bases line up with TRBD2. V was pared by 6 bases and J by 4 bases, with 7 bases of the junction left unmatched. Per germline, CDR1 ENHRY and CDR2 SYGVKD. The length of the CDR3 is 15 residues.

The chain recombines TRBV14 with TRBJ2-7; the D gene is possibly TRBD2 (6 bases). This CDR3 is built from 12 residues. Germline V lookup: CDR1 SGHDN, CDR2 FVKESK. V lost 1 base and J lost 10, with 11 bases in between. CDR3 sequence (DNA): TGTGCCAGCAGCCAAGTTCGGGGGAAACAGTACTTC. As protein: CASSQVRGKQYF. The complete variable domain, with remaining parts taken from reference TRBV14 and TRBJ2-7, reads EAGVTQFPSHSVIEKGQTVTLRCDPISGHDNLYWYRRVMGKEIKFLLHFVKESKQDESGMPNNRFLAERTGGTYSTLKVQPAELEDSGVYFCASSQVRGKQYFGPGTRLTVT.

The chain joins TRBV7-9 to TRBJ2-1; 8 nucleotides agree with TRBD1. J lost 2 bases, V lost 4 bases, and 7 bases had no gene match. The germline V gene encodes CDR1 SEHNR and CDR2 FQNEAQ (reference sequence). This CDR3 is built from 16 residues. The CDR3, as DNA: TGTGCCAGCAGCTCCCCGGACAGGGTCACCTACAATGAGCAGTTCTTC. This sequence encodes CASSSPDRVTYNEQFF.

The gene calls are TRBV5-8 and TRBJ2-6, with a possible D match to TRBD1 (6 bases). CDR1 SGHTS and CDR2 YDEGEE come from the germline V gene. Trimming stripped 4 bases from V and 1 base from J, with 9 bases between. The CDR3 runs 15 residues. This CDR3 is CASSKTGSGANVLTF. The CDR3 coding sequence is TGTGCCAGCAGCAAAACAGGGTCTGGGGCCAACGTCCTGACTTTC.

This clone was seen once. This chain's CDR3 is CASSQIGTTYEQYF. CDR3 in DNA: TGTGCCAGCAGCCAAATAGGGACTACCTACGAGCAGTACTTC. The chain is built from TRBV5-8 and TRBJ2-7, with 7 nucleotides matching TRBD2. In germline, CDR1 is SGHTS, CDR2 YDEGEE. Trimming removed 4 bases from V and 2 bases from J; junction bases left unmatched: 6. The CDR3 runs 14 residues.

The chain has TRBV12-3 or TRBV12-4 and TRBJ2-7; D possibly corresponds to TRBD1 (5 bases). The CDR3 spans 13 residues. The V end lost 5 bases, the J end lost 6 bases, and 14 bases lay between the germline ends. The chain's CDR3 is CASSLGATPEQYF. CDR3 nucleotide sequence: TGTGCCAGCAGTCTTGGGGCAACCCCCGAGCAGTACTTC.

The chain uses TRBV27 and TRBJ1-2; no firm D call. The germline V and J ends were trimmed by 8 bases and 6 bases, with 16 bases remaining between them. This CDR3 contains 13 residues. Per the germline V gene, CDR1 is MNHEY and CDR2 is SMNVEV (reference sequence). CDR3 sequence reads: CASFSPRSHGYTF. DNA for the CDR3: TGTGCCAGCTTTAGTCCCCGGAGCCATGGCTACACCTTC.

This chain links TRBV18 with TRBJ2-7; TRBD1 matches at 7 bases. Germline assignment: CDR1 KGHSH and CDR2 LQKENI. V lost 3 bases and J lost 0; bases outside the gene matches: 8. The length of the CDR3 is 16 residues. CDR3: CASSPSTGTGSYEQYF. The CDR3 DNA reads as TGTGCCAGCTCACCTTCGACAGGGACCGGCTCCTACGAGCAGTACTTC.

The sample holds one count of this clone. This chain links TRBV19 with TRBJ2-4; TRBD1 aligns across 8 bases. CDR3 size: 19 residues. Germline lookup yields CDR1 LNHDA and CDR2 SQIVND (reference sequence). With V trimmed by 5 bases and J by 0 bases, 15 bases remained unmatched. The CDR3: CASSSEGQANRVAKNIQYF. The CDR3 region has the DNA TGTGCCAGTAGTTCAGAGGGACAGGCGAACCGAGTAGCCAAAAACATTCAGTACTTC.

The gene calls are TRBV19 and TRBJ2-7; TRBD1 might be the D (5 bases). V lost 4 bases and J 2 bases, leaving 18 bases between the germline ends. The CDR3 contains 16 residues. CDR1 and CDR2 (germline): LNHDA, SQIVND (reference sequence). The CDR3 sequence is CASSNADSMNTYEQYF. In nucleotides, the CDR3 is TGTGCCAGTAGTAACGCTGACAGCATGAACACCTACGAGCAGTACTTC.

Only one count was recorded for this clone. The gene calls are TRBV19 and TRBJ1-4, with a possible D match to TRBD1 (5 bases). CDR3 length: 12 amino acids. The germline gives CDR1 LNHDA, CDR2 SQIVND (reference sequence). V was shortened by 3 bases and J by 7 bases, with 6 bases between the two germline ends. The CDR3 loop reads CASSMGGEKLFF. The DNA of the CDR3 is TGTGCCAGTAGTATGGGGGGTGAAAAACTGTTTTTT.

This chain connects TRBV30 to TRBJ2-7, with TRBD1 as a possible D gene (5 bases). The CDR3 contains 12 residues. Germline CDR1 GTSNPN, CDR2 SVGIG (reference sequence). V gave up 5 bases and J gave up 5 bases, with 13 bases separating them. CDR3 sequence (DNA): TGTGCCTGGGGCTATGGGGCGAACGAGCAGTACTTC. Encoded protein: CAWGYGANEQYF. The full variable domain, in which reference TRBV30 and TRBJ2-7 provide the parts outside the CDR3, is SQTIHQWPATLVQPVGSPLSLECTVEGTSNPNLYWYRQAAGRGLQLLFYSVGIGQISSEVPQNLSASRPQDRQFILSSKKLLLSDSGFYLCAWGYGANEQYFGPGTRLTVT.

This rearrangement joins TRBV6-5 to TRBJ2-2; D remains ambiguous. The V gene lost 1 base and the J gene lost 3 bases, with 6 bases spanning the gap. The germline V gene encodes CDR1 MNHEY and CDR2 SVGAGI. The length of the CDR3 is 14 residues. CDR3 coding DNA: TGTGCCAGCAGTTACTGGCAGGACACCGGGGAGCTGTTTTTT. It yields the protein CASSYWQDTGELFF.

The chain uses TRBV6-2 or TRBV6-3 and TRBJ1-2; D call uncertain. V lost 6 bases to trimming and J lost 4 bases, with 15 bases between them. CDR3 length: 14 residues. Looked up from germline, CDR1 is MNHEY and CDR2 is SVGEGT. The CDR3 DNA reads TGTGCCAGCAGCAGCAGTGGAGGTGGCTATGGCTACACCTTC. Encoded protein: CASSSSGGGYGYTF.

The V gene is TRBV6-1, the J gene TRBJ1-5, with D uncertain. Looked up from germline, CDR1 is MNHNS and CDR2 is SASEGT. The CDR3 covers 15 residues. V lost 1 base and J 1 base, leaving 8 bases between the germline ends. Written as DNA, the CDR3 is TGTGCCAGCAGTGAAGAGAGGGCGAGCAATCAGCCCCAGCATTTT. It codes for CASSEERASNQPQHF.